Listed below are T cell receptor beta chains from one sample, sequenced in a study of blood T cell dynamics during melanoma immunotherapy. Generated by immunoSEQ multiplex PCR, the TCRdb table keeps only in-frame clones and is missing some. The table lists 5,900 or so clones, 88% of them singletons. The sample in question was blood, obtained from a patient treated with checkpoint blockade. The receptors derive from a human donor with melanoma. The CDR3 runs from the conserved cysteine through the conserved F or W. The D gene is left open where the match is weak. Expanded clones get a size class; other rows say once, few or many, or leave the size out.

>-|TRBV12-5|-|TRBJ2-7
CASGLVGRGKFYEQYF
TGTGCTAGTGGTTTGGTAGGAAGGGGGAAATTCTACGAGCAGTACTTC
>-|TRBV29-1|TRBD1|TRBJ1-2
CSVTQGAGYGYTF
TGCAGCGTCACCCAGGGGGCAGGGTATGGCTACACCTTC
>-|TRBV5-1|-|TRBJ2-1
CASSLGLATYNEQFF
TGCGCCAGCAGCTTGGGACTTGCAACCTACAATGAGCAGTTCTTC
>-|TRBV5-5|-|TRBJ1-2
CASSSDGDRSYTF
TGTGCCAGCAGCTCGGACGGTGACCGGAGCTACACCTTC
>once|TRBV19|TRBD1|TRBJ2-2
CASSAIGTGVLGELFF
TGTGCCAGTAGTGCTATCGGGACAGGGGTGTTAGGGGAGCTGTTTTTT
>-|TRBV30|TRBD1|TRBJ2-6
CAWSPGGVSGANVLTF
TGTGCCTGGAGTCCAGGGGGCGTCTCTGGGGCCAACGTCCTGACTTTC
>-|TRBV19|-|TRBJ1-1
CASSRRGGGNTEAFF
TGTGCCAGTAGTAGGAGGGGGGGCGGGAACACTGAAGCTTTCTTT
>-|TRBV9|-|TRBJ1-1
CASSVGQAYTEAFF
TGTGCCAGCAGCGTAGGCCAGGCGTATACTGAAGCTTTCTTT
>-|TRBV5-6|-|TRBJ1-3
CASSTHVSGNTIYF
TGTGCCAGCAGCACGCATGTCTCTGGAAACACCATATATTTT
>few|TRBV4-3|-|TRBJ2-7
CASSQQRGYEQYF
TGCGCCAGCAGCCAACAACGAGGCTACGAGCAGTACTTC
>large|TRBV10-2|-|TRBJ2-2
CASKGGRRNTGELFF
TGCGCCAGCAAGGGCGGTCGTCGGAACACCGGGGAGCTGTTTTTT
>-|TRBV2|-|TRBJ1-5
CASSVEAGSNQPQHF
TGTGCCAGCAGTGTGGAGGCGGGGAGCAATCAGCCCCAGCATTTT
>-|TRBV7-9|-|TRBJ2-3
CASSLGGVAMPSTDTQYF
TGTGCCAGCAGCTTAGGAGGAGTAGCGATGCCTAGCACAGATACGCAGTATTTT
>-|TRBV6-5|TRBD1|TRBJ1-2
CASSPGQGNGYTF
TGTGCCAGCAGTCCAGGACAGGGGAATGGCTACACCTTC
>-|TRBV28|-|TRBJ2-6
CASSLEVSSSGANVLTF
TGTGCCAGCAGTTTGGAGGTCTCCAGCTCTGGGGCCAACGTCCTGACTTTC
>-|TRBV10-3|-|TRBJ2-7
CAISEGGYEQYF
TGTGCCATCAGCGAGGGTGGCTACGAGCAGTACTTC
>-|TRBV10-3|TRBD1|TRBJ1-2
CAISESRTGGGVYYGYTF
TGTGCCATCAGTGAGTCGAGAACAGGGGGTGGCGTATACTATGGCTACACCTTC
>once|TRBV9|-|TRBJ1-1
CASGRGTFSTEAFF
TGTGCCAGCGGGAGAGGGACATTCAGCACTGAAGCTTTCTTT
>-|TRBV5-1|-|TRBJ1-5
CASSWNTGRGQPQHF
TGCGCCAGCAGCTGGAACACAGGGCGAGGGCAGCCCCAGCATTTT
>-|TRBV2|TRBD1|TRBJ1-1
CASKGSRFGTGRTEAFF
TGTGCCAGCAAAGGGTCTCGGTTTGGGACAGGAAGAACTGAAGCTTTCTTT
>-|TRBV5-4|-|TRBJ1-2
CASSLEGLNNYGYTF
TGTGCCAGCAGCTTAGAGGGACTGAATAACTATGGCTACACCTTC
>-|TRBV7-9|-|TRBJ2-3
CASSLWAGTVADTQYF
TGTGCCAGCAGCTTATGGGCAGGGACGGTAGCAGATACGCAGTATTTT
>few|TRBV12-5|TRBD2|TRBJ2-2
CASGLLPPGGGKTGELFF
TGTGCTAGTGGTTTGTTGCCCCCGGGGGGAGGAAAAACCGGGGAGCTGTTTTTT
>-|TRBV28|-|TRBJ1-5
CASSFGWGGYSNQPQHF
TGTGCCAGCAGTTTCGGTTGGGGAGGATATAGCAATCAGCCCCAGCATTTT
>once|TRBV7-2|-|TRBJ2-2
CASSLYRISENTGELFF
TGTGCCAGCAGCTTATATCGTATTTCAGAGAACACCGGGGAGCTGTTTTTT
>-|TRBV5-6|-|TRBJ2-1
CASRFGRYYNEQFF
TGTGCCAGCAGATTCGGCCGATACTACAATGAGCAGTTCTTC
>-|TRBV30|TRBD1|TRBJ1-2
CAWSVGGNGYTF
TGTGCCTGGAGTGTAGGGGGCAATGGCTACACCTTC
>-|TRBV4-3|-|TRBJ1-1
CASSQIENTEAFF
TGCGCCAGCAGCCAAATTGAAAACACTGAAGCTTTCTTT
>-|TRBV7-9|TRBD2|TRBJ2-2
CASSQGGLPDPGELFF
TGTGCCAGCAGCCAGGGAGGGCTCCCGGACCCCGGGGAGCTGTTTTTT
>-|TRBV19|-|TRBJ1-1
CASGATANTEAFF
TGTGCCAGTGGCGCGACTGCGAACACTGAAGCTTTCTTT
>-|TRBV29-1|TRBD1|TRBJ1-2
CSAGTEVWGYTF
TGCAGCGCGGGGACAGAGGTATGGGGCTACACCTTC
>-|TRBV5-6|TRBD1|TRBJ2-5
CASSLAFRQGAETQYF
TGTGCCAGCAGCTTGGCCTTTCGACAGGGGGCTGAGACCCAGTACTTC
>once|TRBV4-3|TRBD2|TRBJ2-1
CASSQSLGGNYNEQFF
TGCGCCAGCAGCCAGTCCTTGGGGGGGAATTACAATGAGCAGTTCTTC
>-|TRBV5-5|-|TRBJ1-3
CASSFSSNSGNTIYF
TGTGCCAGCAGCTTCTCTTCCAACTCTGGAAACACCATATATTTT
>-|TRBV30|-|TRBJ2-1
CAWSVGPQKPDPDLNEQFF
TGTGCCTGGAGTGTAGGACCCCAAAAGCCAGACCCAGACCTCAATGAGCAGTTCTTC
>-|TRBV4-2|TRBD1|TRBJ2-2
CASSQGTGGITGELFF
TGTGCCAGCAGCCAAGGGACAGGGGGCATCACCGGGGAGCTGTTTTTT
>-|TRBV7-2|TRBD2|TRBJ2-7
CASSTRLAGAYEQYF
TGTGCCAGCAGCACCCGACTAGCGGGGGCCTACGAGCAGTACTTC
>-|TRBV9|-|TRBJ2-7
CASSEGSRFHEQYF
TGTGCCAGCAGCGAAGGCTCGAGGTTCCACGAGCAGTACTTC
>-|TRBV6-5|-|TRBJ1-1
CASSRDATKGEAFF
TGTGCCAGCAGTCGGGACGCCACAAAGGGTGAAGCTTTCTTT
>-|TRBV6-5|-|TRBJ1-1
CASGQESYTEAFF
TGTGCCAGCGGGCAGGAGAGCTACACTGAAGCTTTCTTT